The rows below give T cell receptor beta chains drawn from one sample of a study of shared clonotypes between healthy human individuals. TCRdb's copy holds only in-frame clones and misses some; the assay was immunoSEQ multiplex PCR. The sample yields about a million clones, around 77% seen once. The sample consisted of memory CD4+ T cells from PBMCs. These receptors were collected from a man younger than 35 in good health. Some clones in this sample may be carry-over from other donors' samples. The CDR3 runs from the conserved cysteine through the conserved F or W. Each record gives: V gene, clone size, D gene, J gene, CDR3 protein, CDR3 DNA. A D gene is named only where the DNA matches it firmly. Expanded clones are given a class, and other clones once, few, many or no size at all.

TRBV28	few	TRBD2	TRBJ2-2	CASSSYSGRATGELFF	TGTGCCAGCAGTTCATACAGCGGGAGGGCCACCGGGGAGCTGTTTTTT
TRBV6-1	once	NA	TRBJ1-1	CASRPTLNTEAFF	TGTGCCAGCAGACCCACTTTGAACACTGAAGCTTTCTTT
TRBV2	NA	TRBD1	TRBJ2-1	CASSGVGTGYNEQFF	TGTGCCAGCAGCGGAGTAGGGACAGGCTACAATGAGCAGTTCTTC
TRBV6-5	NA	NA	TRBJ2-3	CASSIPPNTQYF	TGTGCCAGCAGTATCCCACCTAATACGCAGTATTTT
TRBV14	NA	TRBD1	TRBJ2-5	CASSRNTGGSLETQYF	TGTGCCAGCAGCCGAAACACAGGGGGCAGTTTGGAGACCCAGTACTTC
TRBV6-1	NA	NA	TRBJ1-5	CASSERQLGQPQHF	TGTGCCAGCAGTGAACGACAGCTTGGTCAGCCCCAGCATTTT
TRBV11-2	NA	NA	TRBJ1-1	CASSLSEGRAFF	TGTGCCAGCAGCTTATCTGAGGGGCGGGCTTTCTTT
TRBV11-2	NA	NA	TRBJ1-4	CASSRGRGREKLFF	TGTGCCAGCAGCCGAGGGAGGGGTCGTGAAAAACTGTTTTTT
TRBV7-2	once	NA	TRBJ2-3	CASSLVGSGNTDTQYF	TGTGCCAGCAGCTTAGTCGGTAGCGGTAACACAGATACGCAGTATTTT
TRBV5-1	once	NA	TRBJ2-3	CASRATTDTQYF	TGCGCCAGCAGGGCCACGACAGATACGCAGTATTTT
TRBV5-6	NA	NA	TRBJ1-2	CASSLGRPYGYTF	TGTGCCAGCAGCTTGGGACGGCCTTATGGCTACACCTTC
TRBV9	NA	NA	TRBJ2-2	CASSVATGPNTGELFF	TGTGCCAGCAGCGTAGCTACGGGCCCGAACACCGGGGAGCTGTTTTTT
TRBV29-1	NA	NA	TRBJ1-1	CSVEPGPEGAFF	TGCAGCGTTGAGCCAGGGCCCGAGGGAGCTTTCTTT
TRBV28	NA	TRBD1	TRBJ2-1	CASSSHSVDRGFF	TGTGCCAGCAGTTCTCACTCTGTGGACAGGGGGTTCTTC
TRBV4-1	NA	NA	TRBJ1-1	CASSQDYGTPNTEAFF	TGCGCCAGCAGCCAAGATTATGGCACACCGAACACTGAAGCTTTCTTT
TRBV5-6	NA	NA	TRBJ2-5	CASSLFGTQETQYF	TGTGCCAGCAGCTTGTTCGGGACTCAAGAGACCCAGTACTTC
TRBV11-1	NA	NA	TRBJ1-4	CASSPRPDATNEKLFF	TGTGCCAGCAGCCCGCGCCCGGATGCAACTAATGAAAAACTGTTTTTT
TRBV2	few	TRBD1	TRBJ1-5	CASSGTGGSGFQPQHF	TGTGCCAGCAGCGGGACAGGGGGCAGCGGTTTTCAGCCCCAGCATTTT
TRBV11-3	NA	NA	TRBJ2-7	CASSYRRGSYEQYF	TGTGCCAGCAGCTACCGACGGGGGTCCTACGAGCAGTACTTC
TRBV7-3	few	NA	TRBJ2-5	CASSPGARETQYF	TGTGCCAGCAGCCCAGGGGCGCGCGAGACCCAGTACTTC
TRBV5-4	once	NA	TRBJ2-5	CASSPGDQKETQYF	TGTGCCAGCAGCCCCGGGGACCAAAAAGAGACCCAGTACTTC
TRBV25-1	many	NA	TRBJ2-4	CATAQGDHIQYF	TGTGCCACCGCTCAGGGTGATCACATTCAGTACTTC
TRBV28	NA	NA	TRBJ2-3	CASSSPSHGIGDTQYF	TGTGCCAGCAGTTCACCTTCCCACGGAATAGGAGATACGCAGTATTTT
TRBV28	NA	TRBD1	TRBJ1-4	CASSLTGSHEKLFF	TGTGCCAGCAGTTTGACAGGGTCACATGAAAAACTGTTTTTT
TRBV28	NA	NA	TRBJ2-3	CASRLSDTQYF	TGTGCCAGCCGCCTTAGTGACACGCAGTATTTT
TRBV6-6	NA	NA	TRBJ1-2	CASSYSDSNYGYTF	TGTGCCAGCAGTTACTCGGACAGTAACTATGGCTACACCTTC
TRBV19	NA	NA	TRBJ1-1	CASSILGGDEAFF	TGTGCCAGTAGTATCCTGGGAGGGGACGAAGCTTTCTTT
TRBV7-5	NA	NA	TRBJ2-7	CVRSLEYF	TGTGTCAGAAGCTTAGAATATTTC
TRBV23-1	few	TRBD1	TRBJ2-4	CASRPTGGFRYF	TGCGCCAGCAGGCCCACAGGGGGCTTTCGCTACTTC
TRBV10-2	NA	NA	TRBJ2-7	CASSGTAYEQYF	TGCGCCAGCAGTGGGACAGCCTACGAGCAGTACTTC
TRBV30	NA	NA	TRBJ1-1	CAWSLEEDTEAFF	TGTGCCTGGAGCTTGGAGGAGGACACTGAAGCTTTCTTT
TRBV2	NA	NA	TRBJ2-1	CASRTDYQGPNEQFF	TGTGCCAGCAGAACGGATTATCAGGGCCCCAATGAGCAGTTCTTC
TRBV7-2	once	NA	TRBJ2-7	CASSIAGTSPYEQYF	TGTGCCAGTAGTATCGCCGGGACCTCTCCCTACGAGCAGTACTTC
TRBV19	few	NA	TRBJ1-1	CASSTPTGTFNTEAFF	TGTGCCAGTAGTACTCCCACCGGGACGTTTAACACTGAAGCTTTCTTT
TRBV28	NA	TRBD2	TRBJ2-1	CASSTSGGSSYNEQFF	TGTGCCAGCTCCACTAGCGGGGGAAGCTCCTACAATGAGCAGTTCTTC
TRBV30	many	TRBD2	TRBJ2-2	CASNPTSGMVRTGELFF	TGTGCCTCAAACCCGACTAGCGGGATGGTTCGTACCGGGGAGCTGTTTTTT